One sample yielded the 20 T cell receptor beta chains listed below, sequenced in a study of monozygotic twins with inflammatory bowel disease. TCRdb reanalyzed the 5' RACE reads and collapses them to one entry per CDR3 protein, without DNA. The specimen's table records about 210,000 distinct CDR3 sequences. Material: blood. These receptors all come from a human donor with ulcerative colitis or Crohn's disease, or a healthy co-twin of an affected twin (not recorded which).

This chain uses TRBV12-3 or TRBV12-4 with TRBJ2-6. There are 16 residues in the CDR3. CDR3 amino acids: CASSPGWLTGANVLTF.

This chain links TRBV25-1 with TRBJ2-5; TCRdb outputs TRBD2, but without DNA this stays unchecked. Germline lookup yields CDR1 MGHDK and CDR2 SYGVNS. The CDR3 loop spans 16 amino acids. The CDR3 sequence is CASSELQLGSGETQYF.

The V and J genes are TRBV20-1 and TRBJ2-3; TCRdb names TRBD1, which stays unverified in the absence of DNA. This CDR3 is 12 amino acids long. Germline CDR1 and CDR2: DFQATT and SNEGSKA (reference sequence). CDR3 region: CSRGGGTDTQYF.

The chain combines TRBV12-3 or TRBV12-4 with TRBJ1-3; TCRdb lists TRBD1, though no DNA is available to test this call. The CDR3 runs to 15 residues. CDR3 amino acids: CASSRVSGGPDTIYF.

This sequence joins TRBV20-1 and TRBJ1-4. From germline, CDR1 is DFQATT and CDR2 SNEGSKA (reference sequence). The CDR3 is 14 residues long. The CDR3 reads CSAVFRGGREKLFF.

The rearrangement joins TRBV3-1 to TRBJ2-1; the D gene TCRdb calls, TRBD1, cannot be checked with no DNA. The CDR3 runs 18 residues. Germline V gives CDR1 LGHDT, CDR2 YNNKEL (reference sequence). The CDR3 here is CASSRFVPGQIAYNEQFF.

The rearrangement uses TRBV2 and TRBJ2-4; absent DNA, TCRdb's TRBD1 call cannot be checked. The CDR3 runs to 14 residues. Germline V CDR1 and CDR2: SNHLY, FYNNEI. The CDR3 spells CASSEDGTGNIQYF.

This chain joins TRBV18 and TRBJ1-2; TCRdb's D call of TRBD1 is untestable without DNA. The CDR3 is 15 residues long. Germline V lookup: CDR1 KGHSH, CDR2 LQKENI. CDR3 loop: CASSPGGANNYGYTF.

The chain combines TRBV20-1 with TRBJ1-5; TCRdb calls TRBD1, which cannot be checked without DNA. The CDR3 totals 15 residues. Germline V gene sequence: CDR1 DFQATT, CDR2 SNEGSKA (reference sequence). The CDR3 spells CSAIEQGKGNQPQHF.

The rearrangement links TRBV29-1 to TRBJ2-2; TCRdb selects TRBD2, and the lack of DNA leaves this call unchecked. Germline lookup yields CDR1 SQVTM and CDR2 ANQGSEA. The CDR3 extends over 13 amino acids. This CDR3 is CSGLAADTGELFF.

The genes are TRBV2 and TRBJ2-7. There are 13 residues in the CDR3. Germline CDR1 reads SNHLY; CDR2 reads FYNNEI. The CDR3 spells CASSDLMYYEQYF.

The V gene is TRBV5-5, the J gene TRBJ1-1; TCRdb's D gene call, TRBD1, goes unchecked for lack of DNA. The length of the CDR3 is 18 residues. Germline values: CDR1 SGHKS, CDR2 YYEKEE (reference sequence). The CDR3 region is CASSSGAGTWKMNTEAFF.

The V gene is TRBV7-2, the J gene TRBJ1-1. From germline, CDR1 is SGHTA and CDR2 FQGNSA. This CDR3 spans 14 amino acids. CDR3: CASSLGARLGEAFF.

This chain links TRBV12-3 or TRBV12-4 with TRBJ1-5. The CDR3 totals 15 residues. The CDR3 protein is CASSLSQVLNQPQHF.

The rearrangement uses TRBV29-1 and TRBJ2-5. The CDR3 totals 12 residues. Looked up from germline, CDR1 is SQVTM and CDR2 is ANQGSEA. The chain's CDR3 is CSVASTQETQYF.

This chain links TRBV24-1 with TRBJ2-7; the TRBD1 assignment by TCRdb is unverifiable without DNA. CDR3 size: 13 residues. Germline values: CDR1 KGHDR, CDR2 SFDVKD. Here the CDR3 reads CATSGTGVREQYF.

The chain couples TRBV12-3 or TRBV12-4 to TRBJ1-2; without DNA, the TCRdb call of TRBD1 cannot be checked. CDR3 length: 14 residues. The CDR3 loop reads CASTIQGGYNGYTF.

V usage is TRBV12-3 or TRBV12-4 and J usage is TRBJ2-3; TCRdb lists TRBD1, though no DNA is available to test this call. The CDR3 has 15 amino acids. This CDR3 is CASSFTPTGTDTQYF.

The genes are TRBV5-6 and TRBJ2-7; the TCRdb call, TRBD1, lacks DNA for checking. This CDR3 region has 16 residues. Germline CDR1 is SGHDT and CDR2 is YYEEEE. The CDR3 region is CASSWGVGQGDVRQYF. Using reference TRBV5-6 and TRBJ2-7 for the parts outside the CDR3, the full variable domain is DAGVTQSPTHLIKTRGQQVTLRCSPKSGHDTVSWYQQALGQGPQFIFQYYEEEERQRGNFPDRFSGHQFPNYSSELNVNALLLGDSALYLCASSWGVGQGDVRQYFGPGTRLTVT.

The chain employs TRBV5-1 and TRBJ2-5; TCRdb's D gene call, TRBD1, goes unchecked for lack of DNA. Germline V gene sequence: CDR1 SGHRS, CDR2 YFSETQ. This CDR3 comprises 14 residues. The CDR3 is CASSLFRGQETQYF.